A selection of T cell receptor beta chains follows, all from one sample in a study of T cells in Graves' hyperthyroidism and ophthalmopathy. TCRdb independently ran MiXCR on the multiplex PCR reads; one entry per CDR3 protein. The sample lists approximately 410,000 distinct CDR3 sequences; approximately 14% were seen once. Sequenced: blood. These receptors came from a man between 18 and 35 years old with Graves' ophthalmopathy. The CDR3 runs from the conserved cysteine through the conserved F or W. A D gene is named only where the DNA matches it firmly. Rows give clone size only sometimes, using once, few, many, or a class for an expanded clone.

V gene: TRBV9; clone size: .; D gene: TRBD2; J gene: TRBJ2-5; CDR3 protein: CASSASGRRETQYF; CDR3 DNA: TGTGCCAGCAGCGCTTCCGGGAGGCGAGAGACCCAGTACTTC
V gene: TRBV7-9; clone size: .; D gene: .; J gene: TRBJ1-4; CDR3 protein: CASSFNRATNEILFF; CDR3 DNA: TGTGCCAGCAGTTTCAACAGGGCAACTAATGAAATACTGTTTTTT
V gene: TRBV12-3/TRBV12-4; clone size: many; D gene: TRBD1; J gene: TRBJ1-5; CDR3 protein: CASSSPSGQGNQPQHF; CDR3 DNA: TGTGCCAGCAGTTCCCCTTCGGGACAGGGAAATCAGCCCCAGCATTTT
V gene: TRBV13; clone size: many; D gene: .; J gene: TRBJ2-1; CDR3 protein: CASSLGRVSYYNEQFF; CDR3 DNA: TGTGCCAGCAGCTTAGGCAGGGTGAGCTACTACAATGAGCAGTTCTTC
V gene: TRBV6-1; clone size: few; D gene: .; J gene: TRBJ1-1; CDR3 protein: CASTRRGGTEAFF; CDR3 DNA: TGTGCCAGCACCCGGCGGGGTGGCACTGAAGCTTTCTTT
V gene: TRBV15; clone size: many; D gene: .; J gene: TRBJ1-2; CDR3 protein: CATSRGGRNSDGYTF; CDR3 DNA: TGTGCCACCAGCAGAGGAGGTCGGAATTCCGATGGCTACACCTTC
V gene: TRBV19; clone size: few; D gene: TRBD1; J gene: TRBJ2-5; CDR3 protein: CASSTRTGEETQYF; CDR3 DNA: TGTGCCAGTAGTACCAGGACAGGGGAAGAGACCCAGTACTTC
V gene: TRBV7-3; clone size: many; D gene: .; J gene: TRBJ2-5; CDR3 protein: CASSLTNQETQYF; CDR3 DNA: TGTGCCAGCAGCTTAACGAACCAAGAGACCCAGTACTTC
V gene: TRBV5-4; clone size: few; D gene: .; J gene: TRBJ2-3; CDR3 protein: CASSLGVAVSTDTQYF; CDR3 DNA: TGTGCCAGCAGCTTGGGGGTAGCGGTTAGCACAGATACGCAGTATTTT
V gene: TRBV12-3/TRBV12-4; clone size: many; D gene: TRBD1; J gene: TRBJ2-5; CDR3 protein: CASSLGQGGTQYF; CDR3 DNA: TGTGCCAGCAGTTTAGGACAGGGTGGGACCCAGTACTTC
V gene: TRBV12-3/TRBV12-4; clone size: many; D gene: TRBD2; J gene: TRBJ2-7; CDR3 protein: CASSPLAGAYEQYF; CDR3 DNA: TGTGCCAGCAGCCCACTAGCGGGAGCGTACGAGCAGTACTTC
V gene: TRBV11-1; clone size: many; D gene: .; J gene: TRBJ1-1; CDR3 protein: CASSFNILGNTEAFF; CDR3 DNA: TGTGCCAGCAGCTTTAATATCTTGGGGAACACTGAAGCTTTCTTT